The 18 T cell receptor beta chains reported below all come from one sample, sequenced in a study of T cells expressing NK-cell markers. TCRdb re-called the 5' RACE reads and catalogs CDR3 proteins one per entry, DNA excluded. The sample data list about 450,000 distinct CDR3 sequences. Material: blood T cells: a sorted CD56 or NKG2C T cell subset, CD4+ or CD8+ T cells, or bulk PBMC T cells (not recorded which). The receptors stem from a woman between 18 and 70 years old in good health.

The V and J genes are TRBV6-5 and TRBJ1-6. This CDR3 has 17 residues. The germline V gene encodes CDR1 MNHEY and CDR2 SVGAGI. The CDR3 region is CASSYGDYRRNNSPLHF.

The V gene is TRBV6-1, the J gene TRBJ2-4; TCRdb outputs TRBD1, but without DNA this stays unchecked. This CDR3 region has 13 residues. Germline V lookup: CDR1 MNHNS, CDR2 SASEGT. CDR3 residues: CASSRDSKNIQYF.

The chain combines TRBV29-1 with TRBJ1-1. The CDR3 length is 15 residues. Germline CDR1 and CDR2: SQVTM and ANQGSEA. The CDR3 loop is CSVADTREGNTEAFF.

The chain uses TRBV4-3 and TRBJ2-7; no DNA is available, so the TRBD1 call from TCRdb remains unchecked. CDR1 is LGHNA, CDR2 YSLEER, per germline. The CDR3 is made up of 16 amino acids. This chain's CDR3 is CASSQSFPGESYEQYF.

This CDR3 is CASTGANEQFF. The chain links TRBV28 to TRBJ2-1; TCRdb names TRBD1, which stays unverified in the absence of DNA. CDR1 and CDR2 from the germline V gene are MDHEN and SYDVKM. CDR3 length: 11 amino acids.

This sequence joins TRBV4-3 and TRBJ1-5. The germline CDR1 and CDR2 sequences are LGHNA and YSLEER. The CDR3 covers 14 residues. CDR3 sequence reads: CASSQDSDDQPQHF.

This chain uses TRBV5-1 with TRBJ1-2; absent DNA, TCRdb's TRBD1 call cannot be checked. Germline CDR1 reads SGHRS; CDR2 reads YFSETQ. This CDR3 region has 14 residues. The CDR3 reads CASSVGDRTYGYTF.

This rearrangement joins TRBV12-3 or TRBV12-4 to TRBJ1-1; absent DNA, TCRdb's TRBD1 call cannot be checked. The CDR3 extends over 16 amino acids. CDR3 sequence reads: CASSFPLRTGNTEAFF.

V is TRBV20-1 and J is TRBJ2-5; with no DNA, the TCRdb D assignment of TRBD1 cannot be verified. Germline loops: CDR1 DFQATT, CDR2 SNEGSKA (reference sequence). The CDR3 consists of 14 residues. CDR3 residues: CSAILTRGRETQYF.

CDR3 sequence reads: CASTRGSSTDTQYF. This rearrangement joins TRBV12-3 or TRBV12-4 to TRBJ2-3; with no DNA, the TCRdb D assignment of TRBD2 cannot be verified. This CDR3 has 14 residues.

The CDR3 loop reads CASSVVGADRDEQFF. The rearrangement uses TRBV9 and TRBJ2-1; there is no DNA to check the TCRdb D call of TRBD1. This CDR3 has 15 residues. Per germline, CDR1 SGDLS and CDR2 YYNGEE.

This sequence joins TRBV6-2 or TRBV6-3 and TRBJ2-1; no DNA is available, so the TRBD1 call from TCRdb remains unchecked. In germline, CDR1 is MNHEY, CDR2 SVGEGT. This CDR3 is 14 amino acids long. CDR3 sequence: CASSQTGDYNEQFF.

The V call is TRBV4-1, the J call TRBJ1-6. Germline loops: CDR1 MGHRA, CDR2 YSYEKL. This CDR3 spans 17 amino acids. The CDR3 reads CASSQGVRRTGNSPLHF.

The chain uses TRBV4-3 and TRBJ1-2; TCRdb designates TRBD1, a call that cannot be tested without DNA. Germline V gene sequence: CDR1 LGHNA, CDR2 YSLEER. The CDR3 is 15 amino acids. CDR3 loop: CASSRRDTANYGYTF.

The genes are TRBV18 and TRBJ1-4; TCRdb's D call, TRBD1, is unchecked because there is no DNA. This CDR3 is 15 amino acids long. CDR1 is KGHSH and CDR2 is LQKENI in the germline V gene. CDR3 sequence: CASSGGQTENEKLFF. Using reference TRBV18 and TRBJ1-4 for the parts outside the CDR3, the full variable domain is NAGVMQNPRHLVRRRGQEARLRCSPMKGHSHVYWYRQLPEEGLKFMVYLQKENIIDESGMPKERFSAEFPKEGPSILRIQQVVRGDSAAYFCASSGGQTENEKLFFGSGTQLSVL.

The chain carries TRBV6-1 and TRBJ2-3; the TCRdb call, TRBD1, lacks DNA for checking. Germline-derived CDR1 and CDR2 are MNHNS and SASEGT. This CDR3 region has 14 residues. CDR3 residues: CASRGDRGRDTQYF.

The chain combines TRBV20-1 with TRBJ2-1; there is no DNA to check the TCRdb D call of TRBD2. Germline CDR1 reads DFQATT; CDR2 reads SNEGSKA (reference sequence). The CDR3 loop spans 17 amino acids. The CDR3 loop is CSARGLAGVGSSNEQFF.

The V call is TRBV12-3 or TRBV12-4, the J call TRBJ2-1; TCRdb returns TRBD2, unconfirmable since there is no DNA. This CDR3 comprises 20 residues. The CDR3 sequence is CASTSGAAGGRWGPYNEQFF.